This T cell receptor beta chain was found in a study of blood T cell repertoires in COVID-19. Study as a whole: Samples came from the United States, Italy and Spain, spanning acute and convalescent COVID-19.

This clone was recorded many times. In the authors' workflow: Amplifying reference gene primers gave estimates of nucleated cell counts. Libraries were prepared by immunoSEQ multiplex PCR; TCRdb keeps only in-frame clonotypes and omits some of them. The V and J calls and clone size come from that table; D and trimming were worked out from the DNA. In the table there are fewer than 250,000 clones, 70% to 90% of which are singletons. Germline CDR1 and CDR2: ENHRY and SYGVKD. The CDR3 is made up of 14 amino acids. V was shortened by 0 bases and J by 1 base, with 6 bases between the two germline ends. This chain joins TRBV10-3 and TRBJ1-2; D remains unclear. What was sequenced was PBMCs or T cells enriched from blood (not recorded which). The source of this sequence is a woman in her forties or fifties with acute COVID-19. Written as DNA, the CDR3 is TGTGCCATCAGTGAGTCAAGAGGTAACTATGGCTACACCTTC. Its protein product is CAISESRGNYGYTF.